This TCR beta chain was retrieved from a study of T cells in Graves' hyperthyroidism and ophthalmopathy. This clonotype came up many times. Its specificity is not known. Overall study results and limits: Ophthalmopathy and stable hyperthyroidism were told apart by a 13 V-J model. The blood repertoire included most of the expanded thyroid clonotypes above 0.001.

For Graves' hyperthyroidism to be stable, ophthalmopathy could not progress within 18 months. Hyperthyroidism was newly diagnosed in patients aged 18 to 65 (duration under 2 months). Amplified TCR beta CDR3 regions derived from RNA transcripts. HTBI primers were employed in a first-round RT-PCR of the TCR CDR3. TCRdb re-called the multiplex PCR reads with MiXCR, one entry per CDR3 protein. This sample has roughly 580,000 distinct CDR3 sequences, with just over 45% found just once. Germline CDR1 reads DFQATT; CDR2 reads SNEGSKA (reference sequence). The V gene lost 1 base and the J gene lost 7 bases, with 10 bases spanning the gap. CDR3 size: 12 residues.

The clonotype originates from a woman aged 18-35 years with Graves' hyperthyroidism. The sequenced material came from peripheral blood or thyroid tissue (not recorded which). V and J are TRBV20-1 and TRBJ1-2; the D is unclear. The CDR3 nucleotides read TGCAGTGCTAGAGGAGGGCACTCTGGCTACACCTTC. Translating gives CSARGGHSGYTF.